Below, 23 T cell receptor beta chains from the same sample are listed, as sequenced in a study of T cells after yellow fever vaccination. Each CDR3 protein gets one entry after TCRdb re-called the 5' RACE reads with MiXCR. The repertoire holds about 350,000 distinct CDR3 sequences, with over 4% as singletons. The specimen was PBMCs, collected 5 days after the yellow fever booster vaccination. These receptors came from a man aged 18 to 29 who received the YFV17D yellow fever vaccine.

This clonotype has a handful of counts. The V and J genes are TRBV12-3 or TRBV12-4 and TRBJ2-3; D could derive from TRBD1 or TRBD2 (6 bases each). The CDR3 is 15 residues long. With 5 bases removed from V and 2 bases from J, the gap between germline ends came to 14 bases. The CDR3 protein is CASSGVGGHTDTQYF. DNA of the CDR3: TGTGCCAGCAGTGGGGTCGGGGGCCACACAGATACGCAGTATTTT.

The rearrangement joins TRBV4-3 to TRBJ2-2; 8 bases match TRBD1. The CDR3 is 16 amino acids. V lost 1 base and J lost 7; bases outside the gene matches: 8. CDR1 is LGHNA, CDR2 YSLEER, per germline. CDR3 coding DNA: TGCGCCAGCAGCCAAGGTTTCGGGACAGGAGTCGGGGAGCTGTTTTTT. This gives the protein CASSQGFGTGVGELFF.

This clonotype was observed a handful of times. V and J are TRBV27 and TRBJ2-2; D might be TRBD2 (6 bases). V was cut by 5 bases and J by 2 bases, with 9 bases left in between. The CDR3 length is 14 residues. In germline, CDR1 is MNHEY, CDR2 SMNVEV (reference sequence). CDR3 DNA: TGTGCCAGCAGTCGGGGGTACAACACCGGGGAGCTGTTTTTT. Residues: CASSRGYNTGELFF.

At least ten counts were recorded for this clonotype. The chain uses TRBV9 and TRBJ1-2; D may be TRBD1 (5 bases). V was clipped by 4 bases and J by 8 bases, with 15 bases between them. CDR3 length: 13 residues. Germline V lookup: CDR1 SGDLS, CDR2 YYNGEE. The DNA for the CDR3 is TGTGCCAGCAGCCCTCGACAGCGGGGAGGCTACACCTTC. Its translation: CASSPRQRGGYTF.

V and J are TRBV29-1 and TRBJ2-1, with D perhaps TRBD1 (6 bases). Trimming took 6 bases from V and 5 from J, leaving 23 bases between them. CDR1 SQVTM and CDR2 ANQGSEA come from the germline V gene. This CDR3 is 16 amino acids long. The CDR3 bases are TGCAGCGTCCCAACGGACTTTGACAGGACCCACAATGAGCAGTTCTTC. As protein: CSVPTDFDRTHNEQFF.

This clonotype has ten or more counts. The chain couples TRBV5-1 to TRBJ2-7; D not certain. This CDR3 has 15 residues. Germline V lookup: CDR1 SGHRS, CDR2 YFSETQ. V lost 0 bases, J lost 4 bases, and 14 bases lay in between. This CDR3 is CASSLAVETVYEQYF. CDR3 bases: TGCGCCAGCAGCTTGGCCGTGGAGACGGTATACGAGCAGTACTTC.

Only a few counts were recorded for this clonotype. The genes are TRBV5-1 and TRBJ2-3; TRBD2 aligns across 14 bases. The V and J ends lost 4 bases and 0 bases, in that order; junction bases with no gene match: 7. Per germline, CDR1 SGHRS and CDR2 YFSETQ. This CDR3 region has 18 residues. The CDR3 sequence is CASSKRTSGGISTDTQYF. The CDR3 DNA follows: TGCGCCAGCAGCAAAAGGACTAGCGGGGGGATTAGCACAGATACGCAGTATTTT.

The table lists this clonotype with a few counts. This sequence joins TRBV30 and TRBJ2-7; D gene ambiguous. The CDR3 consists of 13 residues. The V end was cut by 2 bases, the J end by 4 bases, with 12 bases between. Germline V lookup: CDR1 GTSNPN, CDR2 SVGIG (reference sequence). The CDR3 sequence: CAWSYGLEYEQYF. The CDR3, as DNA: TGTGCCTGGAGTTACGGGTTGGAATACGAGCAGTACTTC.

The V and J genes are TRBV5-5 and TRBJ2-7; TRBD1 matches at 7 bases. This CDR3 spans 15 amino acids. V dropped 2 bases and J dropped 4; count of bases not matched to a gene: 9. The germline gives CDR1 SGHKS, CDR2 YYEKEE (reference sequence). CDR3 residues: CASSFRDRDIYEQYV. DNA of the CDR3: TGTGCCAGCAGCTTTCGAGACAGGGATATATACGAGCAGTACGTC.

This clonotype was recorded a few times. J is TRBJ2-2 and V is TRBV20-1, with D uncertain. Germline V gene lookup returns CDR1 DFQATT and CDR2 SNEGSKA (reference sequence). Trimming took off 3 bases at V and 5 bases at J, with 7 bases between the two ends. This CDR3 has 12 residues. The CDR3 DNA sequence: TGCAGTGCTAGTGCCCGAACCGGGGAGCTGTTTTTT. It yields the protein CSASARTGELFF.

There are a few counts of this clonotype. V usage is TRBV5-1 and J usage is TRBJ1-1, with a possible D match to TRBD1 (5 bases). CDR3 length: 16 residues. Germline assignment: CDR1 SGHRS and CDR2 YFSETQ. The V end lost 0 bases, the J end lost 5 bases, and 17 bases lay between the germline ends. For the CDR3, the DNA is TGCGCCAGCAGCTTGGCCAGCCGCTCGGGGGGAACTGAAGCTTTCTTT. Translated, it gives CASSLASRSGGTEAFF.

This clonotype was counted at least ten times. This chain uses TRBV10-3 with TRBJ1-6; D is perhaps TRBD1 (5 bases). Germline CDR1 reads ENHRY; CDR2 reads SYGVKD. Trimming removed 0 bases from V and 6 bases from J, with 12 bases in between. CDR3 length: 16 residues. In nucleotides, the CDR3 is TGTGCCATCAGTGAGTCGAGTGGGGGGATTAATTCACCCCTCCACTTT. This gives the protein CAISESSGGINSPLHF.

This clonotype occurred a few times. The chain combines TRBV6-5 with TRBJ2-7; perhaps TRBD1 as D (5 bases). The CDR3 runs to 14 residues. With 9 bases removed from V and 4 bases from J, the gap between germline ends came to 19 bases. CDR1 and CDR2 (germline): MNHEY, SVGAGI. CDR3 sequence reads: CASTSSGYGYEQYF. The CDR3 nucleotides are TGTGCCAGTACCTCTTCAGGGTACGGGTACGAGCAGTACTTC.

This clonotype has a handful of counts. This chain connects TRBV9 to TRBJ2-5; a possible D gene is TRBD2 (6 bases). V was pared by 2 bases and J by 5 bases, with 16 bases between. This CDR3 is built from 15 residues. CDR1 and CDR2 from the germline V gene are SGDLS and YYNGEE. CDR3 loop: CASSVSVSGGETQYF. The CDR3 nucleotides read TGTGCCAGCAGCGTTTCAGTCAGCGGAGGGGAGACCCAGTACTTC.

This clonotype was detected only a few times. The chain uses TRBV12-5 and TRBJ1-5; D remains ambiguous. The V gene lost 4 bases and the J gene lost 3 bases, with 10 bases spanning the gap. The germline CDR1 and CDR2 sequences are LGHNT and FRNRAP. This CDR3 is built from 14 residues. The CDR3 spells CASGSGRINQPQHF. The DNA for the CDR3 is TGTGCTAGTGGTTCTGGACGAATCAATCAGCCCCAGCATTTT.

The chain carries TRBV19 and TRBJ2-3, with D perhaps assigned TRBD1 or TRBD2 (6 bases each). V lost 9 bases, J lost 4 bases, and 17 bases lay in between. The germline gives CDR1 LNHDA, CDR2 SQIVND (reference sequence). The CDR3 loop spans 14 amino acids. In DNA form, the CDR3 reads TGTGCCAGCGAAGGGGGACTTTGGTCAGATACGCAGTATTTT. It yields the protein CASEGGLWSDTQYF.

In its sample, this clonotype was seen a few times. V is TRBV20-1 and J is TRBJ2-5; D possibly corresponds to TRBD2 (6 bases). CDR3 size: 15 residues. V was clipped by 2 bases and J by 2 bases, with 15 bases between them. Looked up from germline, CDR1 is DFQATT and CDR2 is SNEGSKA (reference sequence). The CDR3 spells CSARTGGGAQETQYF. The CDR3 DNA follows: TGCAGTGCTAGAACCGGCGGAGGGGCACAAGAGACCCAGTACTTC.

This clonotype came up a few times. J is TRBJ2-1 and V is TRBV3-1, with D hard to call. Germline assignment: CDR1 LGHDT and CDR2 YNNKEL (reference sequence). The ends were cut back, 1 base at V and 0 bases at J, with 10 bases in the middle. This CDR3 has 16 residues. CDR3 nucleotide sequence: TGTGCCAGCAGCCAAGGTTTAGCAACCTCCTACAATGAGCAGTTCTTC. Translating gives CASSQGLATSYNEQFF.

This clonotype was found a few times. CDR3 coding DNA: TGTGCCAGCAGCTTAGCCGACAGTTTCAATGAGCAGTTCTTC. Its translation: CASSLADSFNEQFF. This rearrangement joins TRBV7-9 to TRBJ2-1; weak D call: TRBD1 (5 bases). Germline CDR1 reads SEHNR; CDR2 reads FQNEAQ (reference sequence). The CDR3 runs to 14 residues. The V end was cut by 0 bases, the J end by 6 bases, with 9 bases between.

This clonotype was counted at least ten times. The chain couples TRBV6-2 or TRBV6-3 to TRBJ1-1; no firm D call. CDR1 MNHEY and CDR2 SVGEGT come from the germline V gene. The CDR3 is made up of 13 amino acids. V lost 3 bases, J lost 5 bases, and 10 bases lay in between. The CDR3 sequence is CASSYGRTTEAFF. The CDR3 DNA follows: TGTGCCAGCAGTTATGGGCGGACGACTGAAGCTTTCTTT.

This clonotype has just a few counts. J is TRBJ2-5 and V is TRBV24-1; 8 bases agree with TRBD2. Germline loops: CDR1 KGHDR, CDR2 SFDVKD. V gave up 3 bases and J gave up 4 bases; unmatched junction bases: 6. The CDR3 totals 15 residues. This chain's CDR3 is CATSDLAGGGETQYF. DNA of the CDR3: TGTGCCACCAGTGATCTTGCCGGGGGGGGAGAGACCCAGTACTTC.

This chain joins TRBV3-2 and TRBJ2-1. TRBV3-2 is assigned pseudogene status. This CDR3 contains 14 residues. The chain's CDR3 is CASSQEPGESVQFF. CDR3 coding DNA: TGTGCCAGCAGCCAGGAACCTGGGGAGTCGGTGCAGTTCTTC.

The chain has TRBV5-1 and TRBJ1-1; no definite D call. Germline-derived CDR1 and CDR2 are SGHRS and YFSETQ. The V end was cut by 4 bases, the J end by 1 base, with 14 bases between. CDR3 length: 15 residues. The CDR3 here is CASSLDEGRNTEAFF. The CDR3 DNA is TGCGCCAGCAGCCTCGATGAGGGCAGGAACACTGAAGCTTTCTTT.